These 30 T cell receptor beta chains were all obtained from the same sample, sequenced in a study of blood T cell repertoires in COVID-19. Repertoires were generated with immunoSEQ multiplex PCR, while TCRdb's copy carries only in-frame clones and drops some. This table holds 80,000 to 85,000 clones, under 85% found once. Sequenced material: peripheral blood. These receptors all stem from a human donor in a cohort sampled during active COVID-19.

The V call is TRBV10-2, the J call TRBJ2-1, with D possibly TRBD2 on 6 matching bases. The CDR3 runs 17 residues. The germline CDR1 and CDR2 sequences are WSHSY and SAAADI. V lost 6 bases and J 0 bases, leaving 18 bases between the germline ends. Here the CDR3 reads CASSVVWGVSSYNEQFF. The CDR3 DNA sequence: TGCGCCAGCAGCGTCGTCTGGGGGGTTAGCTCCTACAATGAGCAGTTCTTC.

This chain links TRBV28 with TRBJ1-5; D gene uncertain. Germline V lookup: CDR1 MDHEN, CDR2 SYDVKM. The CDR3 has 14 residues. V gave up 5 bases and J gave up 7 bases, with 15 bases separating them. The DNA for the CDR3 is TGTGCCAGCAGTCCCCCCGGGGATCGACAGCCCCAGCATTTT. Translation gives CASSPPGDRQPQHF.

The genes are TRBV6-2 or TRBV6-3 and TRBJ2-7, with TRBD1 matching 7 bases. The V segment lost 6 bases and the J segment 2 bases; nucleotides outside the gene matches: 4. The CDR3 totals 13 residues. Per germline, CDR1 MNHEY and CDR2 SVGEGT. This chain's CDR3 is CASSLGQTYEQYF. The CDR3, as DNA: TGTGCCAGCAGCTTGGGACAGACCTACGAGCAGTACTTC.

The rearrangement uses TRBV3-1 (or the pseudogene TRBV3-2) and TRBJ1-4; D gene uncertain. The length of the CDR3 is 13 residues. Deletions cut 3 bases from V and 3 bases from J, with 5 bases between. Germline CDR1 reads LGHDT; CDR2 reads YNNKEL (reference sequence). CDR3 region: CASSHDSNEKLFF. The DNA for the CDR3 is TGTGCCAGCAGCCATGACTCTAATGAAAAACTGTTTTTT.

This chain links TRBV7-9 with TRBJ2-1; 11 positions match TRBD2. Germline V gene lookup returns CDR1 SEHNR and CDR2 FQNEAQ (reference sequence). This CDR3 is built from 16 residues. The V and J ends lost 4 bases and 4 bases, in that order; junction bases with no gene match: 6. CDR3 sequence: CASSWGTSGLYNEQFF. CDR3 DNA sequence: TGTGCCAGCAGCTGGGGGACTAGCGGCCTATACAATGAGCAGTTCTTC.

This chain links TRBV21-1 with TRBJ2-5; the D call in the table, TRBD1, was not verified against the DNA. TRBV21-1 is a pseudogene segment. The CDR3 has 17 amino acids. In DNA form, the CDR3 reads TGTGCCAGCAGCAAAGAAGGGACAGCCCAAAGGAGAGAGACCCAGTACTTC. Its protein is CASSKEGTAQRRETQYF.

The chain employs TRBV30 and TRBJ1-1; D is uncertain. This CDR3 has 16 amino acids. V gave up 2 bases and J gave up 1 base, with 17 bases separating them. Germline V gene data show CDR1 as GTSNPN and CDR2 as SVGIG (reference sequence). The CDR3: CAWSFPRSRGNTEAFF. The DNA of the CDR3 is TGTGCCTGGAGTTTTCCTAGGTCGCGTGGGAACACTGAAGCTTTCTTT.

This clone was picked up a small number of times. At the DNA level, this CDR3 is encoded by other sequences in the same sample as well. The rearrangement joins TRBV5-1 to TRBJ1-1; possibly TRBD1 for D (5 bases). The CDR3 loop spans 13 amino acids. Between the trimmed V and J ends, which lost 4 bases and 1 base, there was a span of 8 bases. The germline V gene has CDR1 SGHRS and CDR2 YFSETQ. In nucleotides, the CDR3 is TGCGCCAGCAGCCGAGACAGGAACACTGAAGCTTTCTTT. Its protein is CASSRDRNTEAFF.

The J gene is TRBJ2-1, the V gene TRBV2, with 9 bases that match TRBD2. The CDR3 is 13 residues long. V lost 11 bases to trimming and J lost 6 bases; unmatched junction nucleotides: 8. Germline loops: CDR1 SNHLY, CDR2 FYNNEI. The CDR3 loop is CAGMAGGRNEQFF. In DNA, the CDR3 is TGTGCCGGAATGGCGGGGGGGCGCAATGAGCAGTTCTTC.

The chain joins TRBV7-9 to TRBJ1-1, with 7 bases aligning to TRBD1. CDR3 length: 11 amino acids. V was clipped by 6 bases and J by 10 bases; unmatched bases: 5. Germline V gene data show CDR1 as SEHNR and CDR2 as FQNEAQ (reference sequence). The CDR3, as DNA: TGTGCCAGCAGTTCCGACAGGGCAGCTTTCTTT. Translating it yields CASSSDRAAFF.

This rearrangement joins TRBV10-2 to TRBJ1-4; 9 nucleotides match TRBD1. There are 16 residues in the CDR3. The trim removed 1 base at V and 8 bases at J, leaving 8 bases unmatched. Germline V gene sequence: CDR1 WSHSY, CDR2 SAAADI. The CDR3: CASSELYRGQGEKLFF. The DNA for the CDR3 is TGCGCCAGCAGTGAGTTATACAGGGGGCAAGGGGAAAAACTGTTTTTT.

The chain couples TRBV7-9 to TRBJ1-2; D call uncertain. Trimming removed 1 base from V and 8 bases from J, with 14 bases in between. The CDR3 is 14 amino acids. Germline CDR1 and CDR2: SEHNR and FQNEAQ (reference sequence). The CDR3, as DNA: TGTGCCAGCAGCTTAGGAGATTGGTTTCACGGCTACACCTTC. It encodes CASSLGDWFHGYTF.

CDR3 residues: CASSSIRGQGGNYGYTF. In nucleotides, the CDR3 is TGTGCCAGCAGCTCCATTAGGGGACAGGGGGGGAACTATGGCTACACCTTC. V gene TRBV11-2 combines with J gene TRBJ1-2; 11 bases match TRBD1. From germline, CDR1 is SGHAT and CDR2 FQNNGV. J gave up 2 bases and V 4 bases, and 9 bases lay outside the gene matches. The CDR3 loop spans 17 amino acids.

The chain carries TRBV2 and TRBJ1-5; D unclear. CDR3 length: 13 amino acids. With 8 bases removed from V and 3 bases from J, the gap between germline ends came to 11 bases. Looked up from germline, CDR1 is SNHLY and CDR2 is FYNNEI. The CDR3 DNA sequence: TGTGCCAGCTTGCGGGGAAACAATCAGCCCCAGCATTTT. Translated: CASLRGNNQPQHF.

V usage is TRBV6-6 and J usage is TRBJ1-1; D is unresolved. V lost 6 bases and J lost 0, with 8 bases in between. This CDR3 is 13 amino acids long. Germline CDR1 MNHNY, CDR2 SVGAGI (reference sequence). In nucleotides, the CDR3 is TGTGCCAGCAGCTATAAGATGAACACTGAAGCTTTCTTT. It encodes CASSYKMNTEAFF.

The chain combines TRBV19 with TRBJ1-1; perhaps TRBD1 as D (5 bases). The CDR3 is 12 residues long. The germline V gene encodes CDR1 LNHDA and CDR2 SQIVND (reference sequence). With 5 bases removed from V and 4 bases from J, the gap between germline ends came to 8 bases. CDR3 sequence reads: CASSARATEAFF. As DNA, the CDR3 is TGTGCCAGTAGTGCCAGGGCCACTGAAGCTTTCTTT.

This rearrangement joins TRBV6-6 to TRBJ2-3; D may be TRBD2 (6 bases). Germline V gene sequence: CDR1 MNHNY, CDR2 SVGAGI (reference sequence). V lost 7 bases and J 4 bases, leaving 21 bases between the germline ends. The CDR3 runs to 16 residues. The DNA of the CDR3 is TGTGCCAGCACCTCGGTACAGACTAGGGTGTCAGATACGCAGTATTTT. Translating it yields CASTSVQTRVSDTQYF.

CDR3 residues: CASSQYRAVVGYTF. In DNA, the CDR3 is TGTGCCAGCAGCCAATACAGGGCGGTGGTCGGCTACACCTTC. This sequence joins TRBV2 and TRBJ1-2, with a possible D match to TRBD1 (6 bases). This CDR3 spans 14 amino acids. The germline gives CDR1 SNHLY, CDR2 FYNNEI. The ends were cut back, 6 bases at V and 8 bases at J, with 19 bases in the middle.

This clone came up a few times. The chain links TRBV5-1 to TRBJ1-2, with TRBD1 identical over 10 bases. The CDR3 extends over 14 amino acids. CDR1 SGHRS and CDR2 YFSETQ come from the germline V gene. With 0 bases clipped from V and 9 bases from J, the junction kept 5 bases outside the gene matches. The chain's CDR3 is CASSLAGQGESYTF. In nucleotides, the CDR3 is TGCGCCAGCAGCTTGGCCGGACAGGGGGAAAGCTACACCTTC.

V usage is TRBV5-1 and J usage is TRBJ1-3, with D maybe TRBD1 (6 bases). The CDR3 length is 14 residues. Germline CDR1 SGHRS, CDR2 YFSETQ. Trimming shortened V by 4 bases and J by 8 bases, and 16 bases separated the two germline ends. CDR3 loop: CASSGGLEVDTIYF. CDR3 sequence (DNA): TGCGCCAGCAGCGGGGGCCTCGAAGTCGACACCATATATTTT.

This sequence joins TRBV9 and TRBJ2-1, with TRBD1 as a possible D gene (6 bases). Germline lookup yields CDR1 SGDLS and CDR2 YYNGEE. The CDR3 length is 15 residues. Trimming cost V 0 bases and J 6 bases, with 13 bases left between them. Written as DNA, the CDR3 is TGTGCCAGCAGCGTAGAACAGGGAGAAGCCAATGAGCAGTTCTTC. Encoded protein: CASSVEQGEANEQFF.

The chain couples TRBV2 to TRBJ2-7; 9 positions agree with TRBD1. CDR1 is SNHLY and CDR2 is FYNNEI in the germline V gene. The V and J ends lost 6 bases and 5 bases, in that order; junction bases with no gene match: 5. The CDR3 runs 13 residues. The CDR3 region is CASSGQGFDEQYF. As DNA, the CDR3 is TGTGCCAGCAGCGGACAGGGGTTCGACGAGCAGTACTTC.

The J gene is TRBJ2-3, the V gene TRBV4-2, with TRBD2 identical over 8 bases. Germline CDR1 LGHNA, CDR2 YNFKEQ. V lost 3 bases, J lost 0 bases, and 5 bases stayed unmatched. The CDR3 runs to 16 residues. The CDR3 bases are TGTGCCAGCAGCCAGAACGGGGGGGGAAGCACAGATACGCAGTATTTT. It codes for CASSQNGGGSTDTQYF.

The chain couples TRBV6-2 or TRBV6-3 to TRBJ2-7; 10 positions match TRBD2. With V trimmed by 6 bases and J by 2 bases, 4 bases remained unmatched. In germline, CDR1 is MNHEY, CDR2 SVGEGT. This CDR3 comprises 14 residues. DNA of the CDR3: TGTGCCAGCAGCTTAGCGGGAGGACCCTACGAGCAGTACTTC. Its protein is CASSLAGGPYEQYF.

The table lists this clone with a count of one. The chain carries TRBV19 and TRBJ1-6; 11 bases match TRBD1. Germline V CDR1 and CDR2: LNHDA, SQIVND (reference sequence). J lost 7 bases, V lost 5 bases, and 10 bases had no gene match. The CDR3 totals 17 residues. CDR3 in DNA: TGTGCCAGTAGTTCGATGGACAGGGGGCATGGGAATTCACCCCTCCACTTT. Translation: CASSSMDRGHGNSPLHF.

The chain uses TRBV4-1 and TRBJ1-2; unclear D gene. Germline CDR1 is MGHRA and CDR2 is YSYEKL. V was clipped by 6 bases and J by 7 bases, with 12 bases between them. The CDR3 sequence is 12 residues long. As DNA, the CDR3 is TGCGCCAGCAGACCTTACGAGGGTGGCTACACCTTC. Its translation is CASRPYEGGYTF.

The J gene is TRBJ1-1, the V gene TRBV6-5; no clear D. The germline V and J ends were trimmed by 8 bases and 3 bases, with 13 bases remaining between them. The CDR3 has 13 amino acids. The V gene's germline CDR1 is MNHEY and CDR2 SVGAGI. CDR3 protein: CASYSADHTEAFF. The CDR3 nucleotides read TGTGCCAGCTATAGCGCCGACCACACTGAAGCTTTCTTT.

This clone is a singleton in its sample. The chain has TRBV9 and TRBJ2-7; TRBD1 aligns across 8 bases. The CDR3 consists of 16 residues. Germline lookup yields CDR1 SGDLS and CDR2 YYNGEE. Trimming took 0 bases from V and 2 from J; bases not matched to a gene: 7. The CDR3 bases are TGTGCCAGCAGCGTAGAACCAGGGGGCATTACCTACGAGCAGTACTTC. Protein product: CASSVEPGGITYEQYF. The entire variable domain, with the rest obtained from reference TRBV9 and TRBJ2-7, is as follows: DSGVTQTPKHLITATGQRVTLRCSPRSGDLSVYWYQQSLDQGLQFLIQYYNGEERAKGNILERFSAQQFPDLHSELNLSSLELGDSALYFCASSVEPGGITYEQYFGPGTRLTVT.

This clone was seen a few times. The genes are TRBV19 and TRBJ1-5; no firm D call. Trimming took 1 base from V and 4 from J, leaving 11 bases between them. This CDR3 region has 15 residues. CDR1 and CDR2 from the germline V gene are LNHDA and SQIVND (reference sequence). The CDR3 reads CASSIVWQVNQPQHF. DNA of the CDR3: TGTGCCAGTAGTATAGTTTGGCAGGTTAATCAGCCCCAGCATTTT. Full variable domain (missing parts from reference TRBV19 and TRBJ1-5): DGGITQSPKYLFRKEGQNVTLSCEQNLNHDAMYWYRQDPGQGLRLIYYSQIVNDFQKGDIAEGYSVSREKKESFPLTVTSAQKNPTAFYLCASSIVWQVNQPQHFGDGTRLSIL.

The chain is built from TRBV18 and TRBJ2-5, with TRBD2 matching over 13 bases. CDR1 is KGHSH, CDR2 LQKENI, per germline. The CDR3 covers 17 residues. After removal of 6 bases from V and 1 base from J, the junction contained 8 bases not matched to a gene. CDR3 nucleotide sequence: TGTGCCAGCTCGCGTTCGACTAGCGGGGGGACCCAAGAGACCCAGTACTTC. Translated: CASSRSTSGGTQETQYF. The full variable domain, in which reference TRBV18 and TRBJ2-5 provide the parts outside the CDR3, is NAGVMQNPRHLVRRRGQEARLRCSPMKGHSHVYWYRQLPEEGLKFMVYLQKENIIDESGMPKERFSAEFPKEGPSILRIQQVVRGDSAAYFCASSRSTSGGTQETQYFGPGTRLLVL.